These 15 T cell receptor beta chains were all obtained from the same sample, sequenced in a study of cytomegalovirus exposure and HLA in healthy donors. PCR used 60 Vbeta primers and 13 Jbeta primers. Sequencing was performed with immunoSEQ multiplex PCR; in TCRdb, only in-frame clones are kept and a portion is missing. This table has around 150,000 clones, 75% to 90% appearing once. The sample consisted of PBMCs. These receptors were obtained from a man between 18 and 29 years old in good health and CMV-seropositive.

This clone was seen only a few times. The chain employs TRBV7-9 and TRBJ1-6; tentatively, D is TRBD1 (6 bases). Germline V CDR1 and CDR2: SEHNR, FQNEAQ (reference sequence). Trimming removed 6 bases at V and 9 bases at J, with 12 bases between. The CDR3 covers 13 residues. The CDR3 DNA follows: TGTGCCAGCAGAGCTACAGGGTTTTCACCCCTCCACTTT. This sequence encodes CASRATGFSPLHF.

The V gene is TRBV5-6, the J gene TRBJ1-5, with no clear D. The CDR3 is 14 amino acids. Germline CDR1 SGHDT, CDR2 YYEEEE. The germline V and J ends were trimmed by 4 bases and 6 bases, with 14 bases remaining between them. CDR3 in amino acids: CASSSSEASQPQHF. CDR3 nucleotide sequence: TGTGCCAGCAGCAGTTCAGAGGCAAGTCAGCCCCAGCATTTT.

This clone was counted between two and nine times. The chain carries TRBV9 and TRBJ1-5; D may be TRBD1 (5 bases). The V end was cut by 3 bases, the J end by 5 bases, with 12 bases between. Per germline, CDR1 SGDLS and CDR2 YYNGEE. The CDR3 is made up of 14 amino acids. The CDR3 DNA reads as TGTGCCAGCAGCGCCGGGGACTGGGATCAGCCCCAGCATTTT. Its protein is CASSAGDWDQPQHF.

V is TRBV2 and J is TRBJ1-5, with 7 bases lining up with TRBD1. The CDR3 sequence is 15 residues long. The germline V gene has CDR1 SNHLY and CDR2 FYNNEI. The J segment lost 0 bases and the V segment lost 2 bases, leaving 1 base of the junction unmatched. The CDR3 sequence is CASSEHRGSNQPQHF. DNA of the CDR3: TGTGCCAGCAGTGAACACAGGGGTAGCAATCAGCCCCAGCATTTT.

The chain carries TRBV9 and TRBJ2-1; 8 positions agree with TRBD2. The germline V gene encodes CDR1 SGDLS and CDR2 YYNGEE. CDR3 length equals 16 residues. V lost 0 bases to trimming and J lost 2 bases; unmatched junction nucleotides: 4. The CDR3 nucleotides read TGTGCCAGCAGCGTAGGTGGCGGGGGGACCTACAATGAGCAGTTCTTC. It is translated as CASSVGGGGTYNEQFF. Supplemented by reference TRBV9 and TRBJ2-1, the full variable domain reads DSGVTQTPKHLITATGQRVTLRCSPRSGDLSVYWYQQSLDQGLQFLIQYYNGEERAKGNILERFSAQQFPDLHSELNLSSLELGDSALYFCASSVGGGGTYNEQFFGPGTRLTVL.

The chain carries TRBV14 and TRBJ2-5; 9 bases map to TRBD2. Germline CDR1 is SGHDN and CDR2 is FVKESK. The CDR3 spans 15 residues. J was trimmed by 6 bases and V by 1 base; bases with no gene match: 6. The CDR3 nucleotides read TGTGCCAGCAGCCAAGTTCGCGGGGGGGCGAAGACCCAGTACTTC. Protein sequence: CASSQVRGGAKTQYF.

This chain connects TRBV5-4 to TRBJ2-3, with D unresolved. This CDR3 has 16 residues. Germline V gene data show CDR1 as SGHNT and CDR2 as YYREEE (reference sequence). Trimming removed 4 bases at V and 6 bases at J, with 21 bases between. CDR3 bases: TGTGCCAGCAGCAAGCCGGGTCTCTGGGTTGTGGATACGCAGTATTTT. Protein sequence: CASSKPGLWVVDTQYF.

The CDR3 DNA sequence: TGTGCCAGCAGCCCCGGGGATAGCGGGGGGGCAAGAGATACGCAGTATTTT. Encoded protein: CASSPGDSGGARDTQYF. The rearrangement links TRBV12-1 to TRBJ2-3; no DNA check was done on the table's D call, TRBD2. TRBV12-1 corresponds to a pseudogene. CDR3 length: 17 amino acids.

The V and J genes are TRBV25-1 and TRBJ2-5; no definite D call. With 2 bases removed from V and 2 bases from J, the gap between germline ends came to 6 bases. The germline CDR1 and CDR2 sequences are MGHDK and SYGVNS. The CDR3 extends over 13 amino acids. The CDR3 loop is CASSEIPQETQYF. The CDR3 DNA reads TGTGCCAGCAGTGAAATCCCACAAGAGACCCAGTACTTC.

This rearrangement joins TRBV2 to TRBJ2-7; tentatively, D is TRBD2 (6 bases). Looked up from germline, CDR1 is SNHLY and CDR2 is FYNNEI. The CDR3 runs to 12 residues. The ends were cut back, 1 base at V and 13 bases at J, with 14 bases in the middle. DNA of the CDR3: TGTGCCAGCAGTGAAGATATGGACTACCCCTACTTC. Translated: CASSEDMDYPYF.

Note on this clone: Different DNA sequences within this sample yield the same CDR3. The chain has TRBV7-9 and TRBJ1-4; no firm D call. The germline V gene has CDR1 SEHNR and CDR2 FQNEAQ (reference sequence). The germline V and J ends were trimmed by 1 base and 12 bases, with 21 bases remaining between them. The CDR3 has 16 residues. In nucleotides, the CDR3 is TGTGCCAGCAGCTTAGGCGGGGATCGGTCGTATTTGGAACTGTTTTTT. Protein product: CASSLGGDRSYLELFF. Together with reference TRBV7-9 and TRBJ1-4, the CDR3 gives the full variable domain: DTGVSQNPRHKITKRGQNVTFRCDPISEHNRLYWYRQTLGQGPEFLTYFQNEAQLEKSRLLSDRFSAERPKGSFSTLEIQRTEQGDSAMYLCASSLGGDRSYLELFFGSGTQLSVL.

The chain carries TRBV7-2 and TRBJ2-7; D perhaps matches TRBD1 (5 bases). Trimming left V 1 base short and J 0 bases short, with 10 bases between. Germline V lookup: CDR1 SGHTA, CDR2 FQGNSA. The CDR3 length is 15 residues. The CDR3 loop reads CASSLGGIYSYEQYF. CDR3 nucleotides: TGTGCCAGCAGCTTAGGGGGCATATACTCCTACGAGCAGTACTTC.

This chain links TRBV25-1 with TRBJ1-2; D is possibly TRBD1 (6 bases). Germline CDR1 reads MGHDK; CDR2 reads SYGVNS. V was cut by 4 bases and J by 6 bases, with 12 bases left in between. The CDR3 spans 13 residues. The chain's CDR3 is CASSARGRNGYTF. CDR3 coding DNA: TGTGCCAGCAGTGCCAGGGGAAGGAATGGCTACACCTTC.

Here the CDR3 DNA reads TGTGCCAGCATCTACCCATCCGGGACTGCCACAGATACGCAGTATTTT. Protein product: CASIYPSGTATDTQYF. The V call is TRBV21-1, the J call TRBJ2-3; TRBD2 reflects the table's D call only, with no check against the DNA. TRBV21-1 is classified as a pseudogene. This CDR3 comprises 16 residues.

The chain has TRBV7-9 and TRBJ2-1; TRBD1 is a possible D gene (5 bases). The V gene's germline CDR1 is SEHNR and CDR2 FQNEAQ (reference sequence). The CDR3 runs to 13 residues. V lost 5 bases to trimming and J lost 8 bases, with 13 bases between them. The CDR3 sequence is CASSRGAWDEQFF. CDR3 nucleotide sequence: TGTGCCAGCAGCAGGGGCGCGTGGGATGAGCAGTTCTTC.